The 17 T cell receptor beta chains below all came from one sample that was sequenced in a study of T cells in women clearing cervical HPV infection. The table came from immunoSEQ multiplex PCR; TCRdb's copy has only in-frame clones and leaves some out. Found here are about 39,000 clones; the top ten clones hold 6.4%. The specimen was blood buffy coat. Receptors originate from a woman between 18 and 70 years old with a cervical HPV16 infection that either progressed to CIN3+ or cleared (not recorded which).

The DNA read from the CDR3 is TGCAGTGCTAGCCTAGCGGGGTACCAAGAGACC. Translated: CSASLAGYQET. The whole CDR3 sequence is CSASLAGYQETQYF. The gene calls are TRBV20-1 and TRBJ2-5, with TRBD2 matching over 9 bases. The sequenced fragment ends 3 residues before the CDR3 boundary, so the rest is inferred from the germline J gene. V lost 3 bases, J lost 0 bases, and 2 bases stayed unmatched. CDR3 length equals 14 residues. Per the germline V gene, CDR1 is DFQATT and CDR2 is SNEGSKA (reference sequence).

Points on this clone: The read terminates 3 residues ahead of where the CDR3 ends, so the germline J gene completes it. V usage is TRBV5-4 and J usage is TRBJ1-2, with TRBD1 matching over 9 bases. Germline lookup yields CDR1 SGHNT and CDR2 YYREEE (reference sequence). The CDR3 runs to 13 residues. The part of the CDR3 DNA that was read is TGTGCCAGCAGCTTACAGGGGGCGTGGGGC. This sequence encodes CASSLQGAWG. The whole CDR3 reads CASSLQGAWGYTF.

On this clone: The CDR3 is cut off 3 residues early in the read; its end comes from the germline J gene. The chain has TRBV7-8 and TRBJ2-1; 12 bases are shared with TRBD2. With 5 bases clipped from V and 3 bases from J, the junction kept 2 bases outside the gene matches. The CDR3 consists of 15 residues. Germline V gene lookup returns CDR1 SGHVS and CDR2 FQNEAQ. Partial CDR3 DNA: TGTGCCAGCAGCAAGACTAGCGGGAGCTACAATGAG. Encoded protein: CASSKTSGSYNE. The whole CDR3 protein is CASSKTSGSYNEQFF. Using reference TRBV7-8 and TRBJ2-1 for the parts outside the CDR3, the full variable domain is GAGVSQSPRYKVAKRGQDVALRCDPISGHVSLFWYQQALGQGPEFLTYFQNEAQLDKSGLPSDRFFAERPEGSVSTLKIQRTQQEDSAVYLCASSKTSGSYNEQFFGPGTRLTVL.

This chain's CDR3 is CASSDIKAPHVQKLFF. The sequenced CDR3 bases are TGTGCCAGCAGTGATATTAAGGCACCCCACGTACAAAAA. This chain connects TRBV6-1 to TRBJ1-4; D call uncertain. The read halts 3 residues ahead of the CDR3 end, with the missing end drawn from the germline J gene. The CDR3 runs 16 residues. Trimming took off 3 bases at V and 9 bases at J, with 20 bases between the two ends. The V gene's germline CDR1 is MNHNS and CDR2 SASEGT.

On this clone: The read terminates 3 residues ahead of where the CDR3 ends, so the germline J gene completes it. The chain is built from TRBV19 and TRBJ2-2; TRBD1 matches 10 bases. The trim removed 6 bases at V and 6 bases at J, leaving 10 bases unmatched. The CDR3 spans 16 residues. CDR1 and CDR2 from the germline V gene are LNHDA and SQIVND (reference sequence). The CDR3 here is CASSKGQGPGAGELFF. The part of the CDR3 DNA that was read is TGTGCCAGTAGCAAGGGACAGGGGCCCGGGGCCGGGGAG. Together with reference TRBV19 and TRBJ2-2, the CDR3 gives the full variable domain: DGGITQSPKYLFRKEGQNVTLSCEQNLNHDAMYWYRQDPGQGLRLIYYSQIVNDFQKGDIAEGYSVSREKKESFPLTVTSAQKNPTAFYLCASSKGQGPGAGELFFGEGSRLTVL.

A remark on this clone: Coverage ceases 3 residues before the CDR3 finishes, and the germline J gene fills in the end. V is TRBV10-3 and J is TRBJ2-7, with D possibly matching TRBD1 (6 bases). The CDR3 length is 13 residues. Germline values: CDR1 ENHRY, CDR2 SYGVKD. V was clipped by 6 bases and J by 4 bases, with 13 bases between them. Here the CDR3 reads CAIRRDGTYEQYF. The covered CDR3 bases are TGTGCCATCAGACGGGACGGGACATACGAG.

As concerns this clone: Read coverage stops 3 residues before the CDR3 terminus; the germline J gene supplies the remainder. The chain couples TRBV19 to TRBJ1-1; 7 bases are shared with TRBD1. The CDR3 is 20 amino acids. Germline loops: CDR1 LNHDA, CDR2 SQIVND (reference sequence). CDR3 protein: CASSMGFGDRASLPQETAFF. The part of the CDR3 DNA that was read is TGTGCCAGTAGTATGGGGTTCGGAGACAGGGCTTCTCTCCCACAAGAGACC.

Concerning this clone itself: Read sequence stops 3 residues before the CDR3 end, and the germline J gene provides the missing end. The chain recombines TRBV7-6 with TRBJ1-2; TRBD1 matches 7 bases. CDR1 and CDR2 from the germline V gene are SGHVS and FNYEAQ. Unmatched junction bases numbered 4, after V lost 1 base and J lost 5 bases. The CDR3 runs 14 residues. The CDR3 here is CASSLEGAKYGYTF. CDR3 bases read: TGTGCCAGCAGCTTAGAGGGGGCCAAGTATGGC.

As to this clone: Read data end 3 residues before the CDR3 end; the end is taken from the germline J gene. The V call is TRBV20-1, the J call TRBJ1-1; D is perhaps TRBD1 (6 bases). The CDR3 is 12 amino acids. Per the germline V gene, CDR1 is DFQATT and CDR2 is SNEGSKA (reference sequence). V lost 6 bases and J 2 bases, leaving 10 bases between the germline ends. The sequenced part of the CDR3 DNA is TGCAGTGCAAGCAGGGGTAACACTGAA. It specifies CSASRGNTE. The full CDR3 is CSASRGNTEAFF.

The CDR3 protein is CASSLGLSGNSPLHF. CDR3 DNA, as far as it was read: TGCGCCAGCAGCTTGGGGCTAAGCGGTAATTCACCC. The V and J genes are TRBV5-1 and TRBJ1-6, with D hard to call. The read terminates 3 residues before the CDR3 end, so the remaining end is supplied by the germline J gene. CDR3 size: 15 residues. The ends were cut back, 0 bases at V and 6 bases at J, with 10 bases in the middle. In germline, CDR1 is SGHRS, CDR2 YFSETQ.

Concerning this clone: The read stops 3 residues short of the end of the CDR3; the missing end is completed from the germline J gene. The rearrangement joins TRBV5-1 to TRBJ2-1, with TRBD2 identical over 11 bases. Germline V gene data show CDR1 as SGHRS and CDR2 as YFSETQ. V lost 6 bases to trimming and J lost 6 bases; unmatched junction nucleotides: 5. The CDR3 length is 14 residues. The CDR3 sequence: CASNLAGGVNEQFF. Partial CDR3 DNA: TGCGCCAGCAATCTAGCGGGGGGCGTCAATGAG.

Incomplete CDR3 DNA: TGCAGTGCTAGAGACGACAGGCTACCTCAAGAGACC. Its translation: CSARDDRLPQET. The CDR3 as a whole reads CSARDDRLPQETQYF. V usage is TRBV20-1 and J usage is TRBJ2-5; perhaps TRBD1 as D (6 bases). The read gets to within 3 residues of the CDR3 end, and the germline J gene fills in the rest. V dropped 0 bases and J dropped 2 bases, with 13 bases sitting between them. Germline assignment: CDR1 DFQATT and CDR2 SNEGSKA (reference sequence). The CDR3 contains 15 residues.

The CDR3 sequence: CASSPIIDSQDYGYTF. CDR3 DNA (partial): TGCGCCAGCAGCCCTATAATAGACAGTCAGGACTATGGC. The V call is TRBV5-1, the J call TRBJ1-2; tentative D call: TRBD1 (5 bases). From the germline J gene comes the end of the CDR3, since the read stops 3 residues before it. Trimming pared 4 bases from V and 3 bases from J, leaving 19 bases between. Germline CDR1 SGHRS, CDR2 YFSETQ. CDR3 length: 16 amino acids. The whole variable domain, remainder taken from reference TRBV5-1 and TRBJ1-2, is KAGVTQTPRYLIKTRGQQVTLSCSPISGHRSVSWYQQTPGQGLQFLFEYFSETQRNKGNFPGRFSGRQFSNSRSEMNVSTLELGDSALYLCASSPIIDSQDYGYTFGSGTRLTVV.

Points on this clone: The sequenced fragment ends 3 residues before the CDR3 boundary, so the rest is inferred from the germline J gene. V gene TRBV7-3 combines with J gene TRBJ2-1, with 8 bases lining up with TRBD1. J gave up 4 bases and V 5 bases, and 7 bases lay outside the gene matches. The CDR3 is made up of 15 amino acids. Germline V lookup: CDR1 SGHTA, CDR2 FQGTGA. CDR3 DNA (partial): TGTGCCAGCAGCACCACAGGGGGACTTTACAATGAG. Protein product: CASSTTGGLYNE. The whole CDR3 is CASSTTGGLYNEQFF.

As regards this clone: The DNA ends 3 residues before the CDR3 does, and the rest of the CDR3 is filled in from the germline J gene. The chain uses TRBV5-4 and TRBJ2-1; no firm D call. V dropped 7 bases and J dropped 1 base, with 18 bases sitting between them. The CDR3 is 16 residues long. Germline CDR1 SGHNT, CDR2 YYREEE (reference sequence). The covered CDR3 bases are TGTGCCAGCCGAACCGACCCAGGCGCGTCCTACAATGAG. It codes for CASRTDPGASYNE. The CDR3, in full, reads CASRTDPGASYNEQFF. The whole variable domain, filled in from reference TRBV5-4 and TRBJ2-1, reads ETGVTQSPTHLIKTRGQQVTLRCSSQSGHNTVSWYQQALGQGPQFIFQYYREEENGRGNFPPRFSGLQFPNYSSELNVNALELDDSALYLCASRTDPGASYNEQFFGPGTRLTVL.

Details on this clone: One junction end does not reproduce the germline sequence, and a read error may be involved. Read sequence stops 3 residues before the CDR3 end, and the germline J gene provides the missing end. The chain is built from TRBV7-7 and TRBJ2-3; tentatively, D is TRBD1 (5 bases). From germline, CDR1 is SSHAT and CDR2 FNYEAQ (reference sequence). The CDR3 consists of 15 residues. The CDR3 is CASSLVRGGAETQYF. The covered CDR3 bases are TGTGCCAGCAGCTTAGTTAGGGGTGGCGCAGAGACG.

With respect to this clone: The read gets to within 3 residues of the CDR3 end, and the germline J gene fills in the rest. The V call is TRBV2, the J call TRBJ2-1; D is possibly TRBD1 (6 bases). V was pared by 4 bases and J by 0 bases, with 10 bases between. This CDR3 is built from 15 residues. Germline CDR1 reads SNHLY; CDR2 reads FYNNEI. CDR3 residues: CASSAQDSSYNEQFF. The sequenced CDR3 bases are TGTGCCAGCAGTGCGCAGGACAGCTCCTACAATGAG. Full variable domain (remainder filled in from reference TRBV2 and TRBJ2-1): EPEVTQTPSHQVTQMGQEVILRCVPISNHLYFYWYRQILGQKVEFLVSFYNNEISEKSEIFDDQFSVERPDGSNFTLKIRSTKLEDSAMYFCASSAQDSSYNEQFFGPGTRLTVL.